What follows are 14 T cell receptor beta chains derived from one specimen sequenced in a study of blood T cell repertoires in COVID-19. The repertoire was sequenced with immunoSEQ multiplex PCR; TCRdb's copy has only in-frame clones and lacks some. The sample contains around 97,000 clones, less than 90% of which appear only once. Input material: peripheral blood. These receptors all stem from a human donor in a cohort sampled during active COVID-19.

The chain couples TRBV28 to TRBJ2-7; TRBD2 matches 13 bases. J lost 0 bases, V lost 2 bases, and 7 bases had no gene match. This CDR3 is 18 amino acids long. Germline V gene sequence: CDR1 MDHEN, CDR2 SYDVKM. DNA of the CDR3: TGTGCCAGCAGTTTAAGCAAGGGACTAGCGGGACACTCCTACGAGCAGTACTTC. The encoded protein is CASSLSKGLAGHSYEQYF.

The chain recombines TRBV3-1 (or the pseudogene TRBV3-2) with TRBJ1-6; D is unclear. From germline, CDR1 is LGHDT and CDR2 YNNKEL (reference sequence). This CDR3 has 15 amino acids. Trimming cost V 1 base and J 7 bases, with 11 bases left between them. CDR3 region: CASSQGNLLNSPLHF. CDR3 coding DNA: TGTGCCAGCAGCCAAGGCAACCTACTCAATTCACCCCTCCACTTT.

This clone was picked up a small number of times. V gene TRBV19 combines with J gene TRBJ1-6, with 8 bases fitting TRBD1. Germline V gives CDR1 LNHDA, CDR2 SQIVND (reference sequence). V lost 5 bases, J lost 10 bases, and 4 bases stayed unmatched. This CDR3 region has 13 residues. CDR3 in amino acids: CASSWTGSSPLHF. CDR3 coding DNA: TGTGCCAGTAGTTGGACAGGGAGCTCACCCCTCCACTTT.

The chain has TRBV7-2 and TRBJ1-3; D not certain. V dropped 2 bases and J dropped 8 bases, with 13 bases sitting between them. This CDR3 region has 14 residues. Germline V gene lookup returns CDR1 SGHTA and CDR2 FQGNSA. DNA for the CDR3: TGTGCCAGCAGCTTAAGTGCGGGGTTGGACACCATATATTTT. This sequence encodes CASSLSAGLDTIYF. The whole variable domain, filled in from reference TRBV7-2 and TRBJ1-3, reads GAGVSQSPSNKVTEKGKDVELRCDPISGHTALYWYRQSLGQGLEFLIYFQGNSAPDKSGLPSDRFSAERTGGSVSTLTIQRTQQEDSAVYLCASSLSAGLDTIYFGEGSWLTVV.

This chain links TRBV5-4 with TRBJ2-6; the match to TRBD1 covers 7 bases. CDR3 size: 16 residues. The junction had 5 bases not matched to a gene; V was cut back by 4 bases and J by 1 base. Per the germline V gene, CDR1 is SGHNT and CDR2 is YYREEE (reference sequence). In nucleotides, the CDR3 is TGTGCCAGCAGCAATGACAGGGTATCTGGGGCCAACGTCCTGACTTTC. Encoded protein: CASSNDRVSGANVLTF.

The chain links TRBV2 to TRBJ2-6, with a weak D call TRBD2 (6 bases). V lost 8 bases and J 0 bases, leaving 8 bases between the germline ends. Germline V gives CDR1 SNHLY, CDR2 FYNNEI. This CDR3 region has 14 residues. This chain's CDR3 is CASVRDSGANVLTF. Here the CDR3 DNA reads TGTGCCAGCGTGCGGGACTCTGGGGCCAACGTCCTGACTTTC.

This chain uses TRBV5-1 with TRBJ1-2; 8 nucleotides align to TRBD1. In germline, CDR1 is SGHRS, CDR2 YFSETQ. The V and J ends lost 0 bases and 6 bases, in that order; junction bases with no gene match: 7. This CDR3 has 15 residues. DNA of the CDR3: TGCGCCAGCAGCTTGGAGGCAGGGGGCGATAATGGCTACACCTTC. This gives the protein CASSLEAGGDNGYTF.

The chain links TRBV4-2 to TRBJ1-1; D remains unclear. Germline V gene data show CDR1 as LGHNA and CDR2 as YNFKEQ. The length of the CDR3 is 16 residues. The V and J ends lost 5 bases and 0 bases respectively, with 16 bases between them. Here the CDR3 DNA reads TGTGCCAGCAGCTATCCCGGGAGCTACATGAACACTGAAGCTTTCTTT. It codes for CASSYPGSYMNTEAFF.

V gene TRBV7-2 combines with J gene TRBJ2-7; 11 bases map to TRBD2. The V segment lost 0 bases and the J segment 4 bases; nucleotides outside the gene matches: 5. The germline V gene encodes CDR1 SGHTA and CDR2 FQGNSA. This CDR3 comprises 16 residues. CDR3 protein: CASSLASGRAGYEQYF. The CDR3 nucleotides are TGTGCCAGCAGCTTAGCTAGCGGGAGGGCCGGATACGAGCAGTACTTC.

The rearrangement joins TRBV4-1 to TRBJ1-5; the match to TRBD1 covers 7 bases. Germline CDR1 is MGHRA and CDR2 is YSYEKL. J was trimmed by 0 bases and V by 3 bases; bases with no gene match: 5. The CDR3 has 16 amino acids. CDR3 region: CASSHSGGYSNQPQHF. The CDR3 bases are TGCGCCAGCAGCCATTCAGGGGGATATAGCAATCAGCCCCAGCATTTT.

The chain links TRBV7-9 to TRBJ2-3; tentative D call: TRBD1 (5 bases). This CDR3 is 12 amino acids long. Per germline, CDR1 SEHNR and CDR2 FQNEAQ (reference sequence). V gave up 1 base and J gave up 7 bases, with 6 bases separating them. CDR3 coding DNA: TGTGCCAGCAGCTTAGGACAGAATACGCAGTATTTT. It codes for CASSLGQNTQYF.

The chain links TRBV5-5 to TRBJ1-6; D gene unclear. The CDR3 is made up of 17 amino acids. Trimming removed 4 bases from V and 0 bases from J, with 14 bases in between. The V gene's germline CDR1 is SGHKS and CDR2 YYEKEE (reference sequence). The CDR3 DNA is TGTGCCAGCAGCGAAACAGCCGCGAGCTCCTATAATTCACCCCTCCACTTT. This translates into CASSETAASSYNSPLHF.

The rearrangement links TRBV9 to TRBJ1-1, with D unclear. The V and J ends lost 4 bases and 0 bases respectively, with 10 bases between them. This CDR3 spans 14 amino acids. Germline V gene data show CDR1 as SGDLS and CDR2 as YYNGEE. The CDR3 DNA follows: TGTGCCAGCAGCCGAGGGTTGTTGAACACTGAAGCTTTCTTT. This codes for CASSRGLLNTEAFF.

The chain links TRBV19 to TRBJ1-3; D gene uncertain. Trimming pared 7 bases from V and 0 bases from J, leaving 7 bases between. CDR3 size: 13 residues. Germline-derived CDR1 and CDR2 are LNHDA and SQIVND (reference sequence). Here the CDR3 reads CASIGDSGNTIYF. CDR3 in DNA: TGTGCCAGTATCGGGGACTCTGGAAACACCATATATTTT.